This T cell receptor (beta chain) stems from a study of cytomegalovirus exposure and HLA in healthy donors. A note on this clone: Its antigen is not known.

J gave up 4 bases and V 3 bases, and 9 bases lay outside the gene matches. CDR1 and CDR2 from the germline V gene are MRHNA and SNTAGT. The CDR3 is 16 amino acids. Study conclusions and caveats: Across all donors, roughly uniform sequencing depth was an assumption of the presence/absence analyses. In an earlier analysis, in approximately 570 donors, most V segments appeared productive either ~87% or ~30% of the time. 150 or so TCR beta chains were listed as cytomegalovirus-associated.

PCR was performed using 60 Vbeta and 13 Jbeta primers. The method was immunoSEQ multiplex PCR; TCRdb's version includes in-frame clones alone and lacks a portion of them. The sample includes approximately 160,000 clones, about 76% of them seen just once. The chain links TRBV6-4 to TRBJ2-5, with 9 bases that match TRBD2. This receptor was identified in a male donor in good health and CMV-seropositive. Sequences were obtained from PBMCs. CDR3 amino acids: CASSERSGGTPETQYF. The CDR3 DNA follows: TGTGCCAGCAGTGAACGGAGCGGGGGGACCCCAGAGACCCAGTACTTC.